The source of this T cell receptor beta chain is a study of shared clonotypes between healthy human individuals. It was across several immunoSEQ plates that each subset's genomic DNA was evenly split. TCRdb's copy holds only in-frame clones and misses some; the assay was immunoSEQ multiplex PCR. The table includes 2 million or so clones, roughly 95% detected once. Germline V gene data show CDR1 as MDHEN and CDR2 as SYDVKM. The CDR3 is made up of 15 amino acids. V shed 4 bases, J shed 2 bases, and the junction held 3 bases outside the gene matches. V and J are TRBV28 and TRBJ2-5; TRBD2 matches 11 bases. This sequence was found in a man aged 18 to 35 in good health. The material sequenced was naive CD4+ T cells sorted from blood. Subset reported: CD45RA+ positively selected. For the CDR3, the DNA is TGTGCCAGCAGTTCTAGCGGGGGGCATCAAGAGACCCAGTACTTC. It is translated as CASSSSGGHQETQYF.